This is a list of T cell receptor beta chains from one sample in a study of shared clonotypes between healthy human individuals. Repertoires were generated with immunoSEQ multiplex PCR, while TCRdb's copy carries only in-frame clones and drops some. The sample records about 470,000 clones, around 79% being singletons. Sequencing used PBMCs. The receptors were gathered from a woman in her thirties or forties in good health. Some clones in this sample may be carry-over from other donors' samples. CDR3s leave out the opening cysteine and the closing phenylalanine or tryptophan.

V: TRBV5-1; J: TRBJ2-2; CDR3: ASRARDGPNTGELF
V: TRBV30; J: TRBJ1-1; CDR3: AWSGWSLGMNTEAF
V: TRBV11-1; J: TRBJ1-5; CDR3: ASSPGQGYQPQH
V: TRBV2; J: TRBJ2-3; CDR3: ASSGTGGADTQY
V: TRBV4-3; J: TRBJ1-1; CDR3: ASSPGQGNTEAF
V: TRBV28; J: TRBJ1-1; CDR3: ASTIGPLNTEAF
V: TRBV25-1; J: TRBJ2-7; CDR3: ASQTGGEQY
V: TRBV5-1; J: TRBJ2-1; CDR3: ASSREGLGHSEQF
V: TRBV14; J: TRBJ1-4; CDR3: ASSRNRGVNEKLF
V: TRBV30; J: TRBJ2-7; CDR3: AWSEGIAGAGEQY
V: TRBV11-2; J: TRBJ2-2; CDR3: ASSSPRAGGLTGELF
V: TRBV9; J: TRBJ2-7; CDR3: ASSVTQGQGVEQY
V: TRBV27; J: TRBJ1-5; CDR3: ASSQQGLEPQH
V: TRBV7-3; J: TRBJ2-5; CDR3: ASSLNPGQQETQY
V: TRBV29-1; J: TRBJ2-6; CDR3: SAGTSGTNVLT
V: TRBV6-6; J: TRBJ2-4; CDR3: ASSTTPGQSKNIQY
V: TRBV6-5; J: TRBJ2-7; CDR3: ASSYSGLAASYEQY
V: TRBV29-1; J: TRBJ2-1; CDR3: SVEGLVPSYNEQF
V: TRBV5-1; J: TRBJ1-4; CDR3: ASSQGPTNEKLF
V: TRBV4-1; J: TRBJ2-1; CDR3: ASSQEGLAGVDEQF
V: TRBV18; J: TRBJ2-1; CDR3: ASSPGTNNYNEQF
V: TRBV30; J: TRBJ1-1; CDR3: AWRPTGGGTEAF
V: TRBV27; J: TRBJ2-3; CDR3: ASREGQVVGTQY
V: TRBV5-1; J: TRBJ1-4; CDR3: ASSPTTTNEKLF
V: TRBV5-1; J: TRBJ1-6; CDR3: ASSPRTERPLH
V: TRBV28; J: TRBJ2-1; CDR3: ASTPGTGWHEQF
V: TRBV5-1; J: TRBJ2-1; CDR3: ASSQGTSGRDEQF
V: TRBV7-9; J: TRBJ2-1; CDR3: ASSSSSGSSYNEQF
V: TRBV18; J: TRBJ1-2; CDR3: ASSPPSASNYGYT
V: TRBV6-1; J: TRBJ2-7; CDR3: ASSEGTTYEQY
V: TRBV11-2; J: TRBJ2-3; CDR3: ASSPRAGSTDTQY
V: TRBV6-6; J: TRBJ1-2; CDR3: ASSYRQKFGYT
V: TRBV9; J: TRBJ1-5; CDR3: ASSAGQGRLQPQH
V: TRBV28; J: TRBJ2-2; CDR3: ASSPTGLAGELF
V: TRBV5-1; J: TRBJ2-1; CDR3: ASSFIRGSEQF
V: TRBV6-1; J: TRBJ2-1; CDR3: ASTNSPRAYNEQF
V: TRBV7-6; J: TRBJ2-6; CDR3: ASSLRGATGANVLT
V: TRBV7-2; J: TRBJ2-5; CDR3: ASSLAQGAQTQY
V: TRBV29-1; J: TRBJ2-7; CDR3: SVEDDYEQY
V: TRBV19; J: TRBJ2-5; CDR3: ASSPRVASQETQY
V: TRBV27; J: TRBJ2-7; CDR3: ASSRLGLAGLN
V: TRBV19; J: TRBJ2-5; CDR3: ASTSRGRETQY
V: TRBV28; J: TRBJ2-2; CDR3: ASSFSQENTGELF
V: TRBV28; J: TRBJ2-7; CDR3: ASTLAGTATYEQY
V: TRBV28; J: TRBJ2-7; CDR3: ASSFTLRGLSYEQY
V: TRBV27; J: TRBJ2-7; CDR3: ASSALNLGQANSYEQY
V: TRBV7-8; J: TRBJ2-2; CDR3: ASSLGGGTNTGELF
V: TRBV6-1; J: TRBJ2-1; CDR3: ASSADRGVGEQF
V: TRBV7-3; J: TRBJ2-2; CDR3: ASSLIPAGELF
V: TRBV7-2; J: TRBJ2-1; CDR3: ASSFSSSGNEQF
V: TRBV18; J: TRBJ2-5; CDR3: ASSPRRTAAGTQY
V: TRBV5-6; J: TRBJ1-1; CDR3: ASSFFRGRTEAF
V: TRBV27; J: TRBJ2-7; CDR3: ASSPSGGGYEQY
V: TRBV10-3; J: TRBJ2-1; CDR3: AISPRRDSGPYNEQF
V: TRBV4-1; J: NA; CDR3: ASSQVSGRSYEQY
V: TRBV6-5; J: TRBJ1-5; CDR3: ASSRDRFNQPQH
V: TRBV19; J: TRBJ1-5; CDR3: ASTQGLGNQPQH
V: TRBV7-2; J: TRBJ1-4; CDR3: ASAFGGTTNEKLF
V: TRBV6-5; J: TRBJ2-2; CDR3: ASRGLAGVTGELF
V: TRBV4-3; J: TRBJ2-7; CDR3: ASSQAQGRYEQY